This paragraph reports one T cell receptor beta chain. The data derive from a study of graft-versus-host responses after intestinal transplantation. Generated by immunoSEQ multiplex PCR, the TCRdb table keeps only in-frame clones and is missing some. The table has 12,000 or so clones, over 90% seen once. J lost 2 bases, V lost 4 bases, and 5 bases had no gene match. The CDR3 loop spans 15 amino acids. Germline CDR1 and CDR2: MGHRA and YSYEKL. Specimen: PBMCs, collected approximately 110 days after intestinal transplant. The V call is TRBV4-1, the J call TRBJ2-1, with 7 bases aligning to TRBD1. The sequence derives from a human patient who received an intestinal transplant, so some T cells may come from the graft donor. CDR3 nucleotides: TGCGCCAGCAGCCTAACAGGGGTAGCCTACAATGAGCAGTTCTTC. Residues: CASSLTGVAYNEQFF.